The rows below give T cell receptor beta chains drawn from one sample of a study of shared clonotypes between healthy human individuals. The repertoire was sequenced with immunoSEQ multiplex PCR; TCRdb's copy has only in-frame clones and lacks some. The sample shows millions of clones, about 95% of them seen only once. The sequencing input was naive CD8+ T cells sorted from blood. The receptors stem from a man in his late teens or twenties in good health. CDR3s include the opening cysteine and the closing phenylalanine or tryptophan. Fields, in order: CDR3 DNA, CDR3 protein, clone size, D gene, J gene, V gene. A D gene is named only where the DNA matches it firmly. Part of the rows lack a size; the others show once, few, many or a class for expanded clones.

cdr3_nt: TGTGCCAGCAGCTTAGGGGGGGACGGTCTAAAAGCATACGAGCAGTACTTC
cdr3_aa: CASSLGGDGLKAYEQYF
clone_size: .
d_call: .
j_call: TRBJ2-7
v_call: TRBV11-2

cdr3_nt: TGTGCCAGCAACTATGGTGAAAAACTGTTTTTT
cdr3_aa: CASNYGEKLFF
clone_size: once
d_call: .
j_call: TRBJ1-4
v_call: TRBV28

cdr3_nt: TGTGCCAGCAGCTTGGGCAGAAACAATGAGCAGTTCTTC
cdr3_aa: CASSLGRNNEQFF
clone_size: .
d_call: .
j_call: TRBJ2-1
v_call: TRBV5-4

cdr3_nt: TGTGCCAGCAGCCCTTGGGGTAGCGGGTACACAGATACGCAGTATTTT
cdr3_aa: CASSPWGSGYTDTQYF
clone_size: .
d_call: TRBD2
j_call: TRBJ2-3
v_call: TRBV9

cdr3_nt: TGTGCAAGTCTTGGACGGACCTACGAGCAGTACTTC
cdr3_aa: CASLGRTYEQYF
clone_size: .
d_call: .
j_call: TRBJ2-7
v_call: TRBV12-2

cdr3_nt: TGTGCCAGCAGCTTAGAGCCCTGGGATACGCAGTATTTT
cdr3_aa: CASSLEPWDTQYF
clone_size: .
d_call: .
j_call: TRBJ2-3
v_call: TRBV7-2

cdr3_nt: TGTGCCAGTTGGGACAGGGTGAATCAGCCCCAGCATTTT
cdr3_aa: CASWDRVNQPQHF
clone_size: once
d_call: TRBD1
j_call: TRBJ1-5
v_call: TRBV19

cdr3_nt: TGTGCCAGCAAAATTGGGGGGAGCTATGGCTACACCTTC
cdr3_aa: CASKIGGSYGYTF
clone_size: .
d_call: .
j_call: TRBJ1-2
v_call: TRBV2

cdr3_nt: TGTGCCAGCAGCTCGGGACTAGCGGGGGGAACAGATACGCAGTATTTT
cdr3_aa: CASSSGLAGGTDTQYF
clone_size: .
d_call: TRBD2
j_call: TRBJ2-3
v_call: TRBV7-9

cdr3_nt: TGCGCCAGCGGGGGACTAGCGGGAAACACCGGGGAGCTGTTTTTT
cdr3_aa: CASGGLAGNTGELFF
clone_size: .
d_call: TRBD2
j_call: TRBJ2-2
v_call: TRBV10-1

cdr3_nt: TGTGCCAGTAGTAGTGGCACAGATACGCAGTATTTT
cdr3_aa: CASSSGTDTQYF
clone_size: once
d_call: .
j_call: TRBJ2-3
v_call: TRBV19

cdr3_nt: TGTGCCAGCAGTTACCTAGCGGGGGTAAACAATTCCTACGAGCAGTACTTC
cdr3_aa: CASSYLAGVNNSYEQYF
clone_size: once
d_call: TRBD2
j_call: TRBJ2-7
v_call: TRBV27

cdr3_nt: TGTGCCAGCAGTTCGAGCCACCCCGACGCAGATACGCAGTATTTT
cdr3_aa: CASSSSHPDADTQYF
clone_size: .
d_call: .
j_call: TRBJ2-3
v_call: TRBV6-5

cdr3_nt: TGTGCCAGCAGCCCTGGGTTGAACTTACACACAGATACGCAGTATTTT
cdr3_aa: CASSPGLNLHTDTQYF
clone_size: .
d_call: .
j_call: TRBJ2-3
v_call: TRBV7-3

cdr3_nt: TGTGCCAGCAGCTTGGGGGGGGACTCCTACGAGCAGTACTTC
cdr3_aa: CASSLGGDSYEQYF
clone_size: .
d_call: .
j_call: TRBJ2-7
v_call: TRBV5-4

cdr3_nt: TGTGCCAGCAGTCCCCGAGTCGTGAACACTGAAGCTTTCTTT
cdr3_aa: CASSPRVVNTEAFF
clone_size: .
d_call: .
j_call: TRBJ1-1
v_call: TRBV27

cdr3_nt: TGCAGCGTTGAAGATGGGCGAGCTAACTATGGCTACACCTTC
cdr3_aa: CSVEDGRANYGYTF
clone_size: .
d_call: .
j_call: TRBJ1-2
v_call: TRBV29-1

cdr3_nt: TGTGCCAGCAGTGAACTGGACAGAGATGGCTACACCTTC
cdr3_aa: CASSELDRDGYTF
clone_size: .
d_call: .
j_call: TRBJ1-2
v_call: TRBV2

cdr3_nt: TGTGCCAGCAGCAACGAATCCCGACTAGCGGGGACCTCCTCCTACAATGAGCAGTTCTTC
cdr3_aa: CASSNESRLAGTSSYNEQFF
clone_size: .
d_call: .
j_call: TRBJ2-1
v_call: TRBV21-1

cdr3_nt: TGCGCCAGCAGGGACAGGGGTGCTGAAGCTTTCTTT
cdr3_aa: CASRDRGAEAFF
clone_size: .
d_call: TRBD1
j_call: TRBJ1-1
v_call: TRBV4-3

cdr3_nt: TGTGCCAGCAGCTTAGTAGAAGGTGCTGAAGCTTTCTTT
cdr3_aa: CASSLVEGAEAFF
clone_size: .
d_call: .
j_call: TRBJ1-1
v_call: TRBV7-9

cdr3_nt: TGTGCCAGCAGCCACGGGACAGTTAACACCGGGGAGCTGTTTTTT
cdr3_aa: CASSHGTVNTGELFF
clone_size: once
d_call: TRBD1
j_call: TRBJ2-2
v_call: TRBV5-4

cdr3_nt: TGTGCCAGCTCACCTATGAGTGATGAAGCTTTCTTT
cdr3_aa: CASSPMSDEAFF
clone_size: .
d_call: .
j_call: TRBJ1-1
v_call: TRBV18

cdr3_nt: TGTGCCAGTAGTATAGATGGGACAGGGGGTAACACCGGGGAGCTGTTTTTT
cdr3_aa: CASSIDGTGGNTGELFF
clone_size: .
d_call: TRBD1
j_call: TRBJ2-2
v_call: TRBV19

cdr3_nt: TGTGCCAGCAGCGGCCAGGGGGCTAGGACTGAAGCTTTCTTT
cdr3_aa: CASSGQGARTEAFF
clone_size: .
d_call: TRBD1
j_call: TRBJ1-1
v_call: TRBV9

cdr3_nt: TGCAGCCCGGGACTAGCGGGTTACAATGAGCAGTTCTTC
cdr3_aa: CSPGLAGYNEQFF
clone_size: .
d_call: TRBD2
j_call: TRBJ2-1
v_call: TRBV29-1

cdr3_nt: TGCGCCAGCAGCCCGACTGAAGGTTACGAGCAGTACTTC
cdr3_aa: CASSPTEGYEQYF
clone_size: .
d_call: .
j_call: TRBJ2-7
v_call: TRBV5-1

cdr3_nt: TGTGCCAGCAGTTTTGGGCGGTTTAACACCGGGGAGCTGTTTTTT
cdr3_aa: CASSFGRFNTGELFF
clone_size: .
d_call: .
j_call: TRBJ2-2
v_call: TRBV6-5

cdr3_nt: TGCGCCAGCAGCCAAGAGGCCAGGACCCACGAGCAGTACTTC
cdr3_aa: CASSQEARTHEQYF
clone_size: once
d_call: .
j_call: TRBJ2-7
v_call: TRBV4-1

cdr3_nt: TGTGCCAGCAGTAACATCTACGAGCAGTACTTC
cdr3_aa: CASSNIYEQYF
clone_size: .
d_call: .
j_call: TRBJ2-7
v_call: TRBV6-6

cdr3_nt: TGCGCCAGCAGCCAAGAATCTACCGACAACTATGGCTACACCTTC
cdr3_aa: CASSQESTDNYGYTF
clone_size: .
d_call: .
j_call: TRBJ1-2
v_call: TRBV4-1

cdr3_nt: TGCGCCAGCAGCTCGGGACTAGCTTCCGGCGGGGAGCTGTTTTTT
cdr3_aa: CASSSGLASGGELFF
clone_size: .
d_call: TRBD2
j_call: TRBJ2-2
v_call: TRBV5-1

cdr3_nt: TGTGCCAGCAGTTTTGACGGGAACACTGAAGCTTTCTTT
cdr3_aa: CASSFDGNTEAFF
clone_size: .
d_call: .
j_call: TRBJ1-1
v_call: TRBV27

cdr3_nt: TGTGCCAGCAGTCCCCTAGGGGACACCGGGGAGCTGTTTTTT
cdr3_aa: CASSPLGDTGELFF
clone_size: .
d_call: .
j_call: TRBJ2-2
v_call: TRBV27

cdr3_nt: TGTGCCAGCAGCTCAGGGAAGGGTCAAGACGCCCGTTACAATGAGCAGTTCTTC
cdr3_aa: CASSSGKGQDARYNEQFF
clone_size: .
d_call: .
j_call: TRBJ2-1
v_call: TRBV7-9

cdr3_nt: TGTGCCAGCAGCGGGCTAGCGGGCTCCTACGAGCAGTACTTC
cdr3_aa: CASSGLAGSYEQYF
clone_size: .
d_call: TRBD2
j_call: TRBJ2-7
v_call: TRBV6-5

cdr3_nt: TGTGCCAGCAGCGTGAGTGGACTAGCGCCGAGCTCCTACAATGAGCAGTTCTTC
cdr3_aa: CASSVSGLAPSSYNEQFF
clone_size: .
d_call: TRBD2
j_call: TRBJ2-1
v_call: TRBV9

cdr3_nt: TGTGCCAGCTCGGAGGGTGGGGCCAACGTCCTGACTTTC
cdr3_aa: CASSEGGANVLTF
clone_size: .
d_call: .
j_call: TRBJ2-6
v_call: TRBV13

cdr3_nt: TGTGCCAGCAGCCCCATGGCAACAGGGGGTTACAATGAGCAGTTCTTC
cdr3_aa: CASSPMATGGYNEQFF
clone_size: .
d_call: TRBD1
j_call: TRBJ2-1
v_call: TRBV11-2

cdr3_nt: TGTGCCAGCGCGGAGCGGGAGGGAGGCACAGATACGCAGTATTTT
cdr3_aa: CASAEREGGTDTQYF
clone_size: .
d_call: TRBD2
j_call: TRBJ2-3
v_call: TRBV27

cdr3_nt: TGTGCCAGCAGCTTAGGTGGGACACCCGAGCAGTACTTC
cdr3_aa: CASSLGGTPEQYF
clone_size: .
d_call: .
j_call: TRBJ2-7
v_call: TRBV13